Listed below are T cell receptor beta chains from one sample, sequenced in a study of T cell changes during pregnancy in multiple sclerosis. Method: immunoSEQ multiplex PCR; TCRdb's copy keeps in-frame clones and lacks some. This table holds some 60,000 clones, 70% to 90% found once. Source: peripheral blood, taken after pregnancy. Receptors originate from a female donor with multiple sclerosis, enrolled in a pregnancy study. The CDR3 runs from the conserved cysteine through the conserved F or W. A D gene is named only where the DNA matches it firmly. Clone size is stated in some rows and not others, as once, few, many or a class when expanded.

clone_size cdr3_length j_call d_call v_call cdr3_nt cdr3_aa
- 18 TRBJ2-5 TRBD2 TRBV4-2 TGTGCCAGCAGCCAAGGGCTAGCTAGCGGGGGGTGGGATGAGACCCAGTACTTC CASSQGLASGGWDETQYF
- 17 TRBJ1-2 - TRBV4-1 TGCGCCAGCAGCCCCCAACCCCCGCAGCGTCCCTACTATGGCTACACCTTC CASSPQPPQRPYYGYTF
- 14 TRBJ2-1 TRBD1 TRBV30 TGTGCCTGGGTGCCACGGGACAGAAACAATGAGCAGTTCTTC CAWVPRDRNNEQFF
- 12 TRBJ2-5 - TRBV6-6 TGTGCCAGCAGTTTACAGGGTCAGACCCAGTACTTC CASSLQGQTQYF
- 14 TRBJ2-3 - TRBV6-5 TGTGCCAGCAGTTACGGACACTTCACAGATACGCAGTATTTT CASSYGHFTDTQYF
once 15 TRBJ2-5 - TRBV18 TGTGCCAGCTCACCACTAGCGACCAACCAAGAGACCCAGTACTTC CASSPLATNQETQYF
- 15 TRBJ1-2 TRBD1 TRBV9 TGTGCCAGCAGCCCCCGACAGGGGCCGGCCTATGGCTACACCTTC CASSPRQGPAYGYTF
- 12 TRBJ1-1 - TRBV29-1 TGCAGCGTTGGGGGGGGGAACACTGAAGCTTTCTTT CSVGGGNTEAFF
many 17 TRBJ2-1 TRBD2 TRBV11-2 TGTGCCAGCAGCTTAAGAAGGACTAGCGCGCATATCAATGAGCAGTTCTTC CASSLRRTSAHINEQFF
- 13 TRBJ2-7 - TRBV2 TGTGCCAGCCGGACCGGGACAATCTACGAGCAGTACTTC CASRTGTIYEQYF
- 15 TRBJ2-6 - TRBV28 TGTGCCAGCCACCGTATGAGCTCTGGGGCCAACGTCCTGACTTTC CASHRMSSGANVLTF
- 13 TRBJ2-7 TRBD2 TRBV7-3 TGTGCCAGCAGCGCTCAGCCGGGGGGCGAGCAGTACTTC CASSAQPGGEQYF
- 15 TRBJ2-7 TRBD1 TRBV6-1 TGTGCCAGCTGGGGAATTAGGACAGGGGTCTACGAGCAGTACTTC CASWGIRTGVYEQYF
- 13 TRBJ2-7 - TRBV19 TGTGCCAGTAGTACCAGACATTCCTACGAGCAGTACTTC CASSTRHSYEQYF
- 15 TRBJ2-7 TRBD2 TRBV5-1 TGCGCCAGCAGTAGGCAGCGGGGGCGTCCCTACGAGCAGTACTTC CASSRQRGRPYEQYF